These 28 T cell receptor beta chains came from one sample sequenced in a study of cytomegalovirus exposure and HLA in healthy donors. Here immunoSEQ multiplex PCR was the method, and the copy in TCRdb shows in-frame clones only, minus some. The sample lists under 400,000 clones; around 90% were seen once. Specimen: PBMCs. The origin of the receptors is a man aged 25-40 years in good health and CMV-seronegative.

V and J are TRBV5-1 and TRBJ2-1; a weak D match, TRBD2 (5 bases). V lost 0 bases, J lost 9 bases, and 10 bases lay in between. The CDR3 has 13 residues. Per germline, CDR1 SGHRS and CDR2 YFSETQ. The CDR3 loop reads CASSLVPGSEQFF. CDR3 nucleotide sequence: TGCGCCAGCAGCTTGGTGCCGGGGAGTGAGCAGTTCTTC.

The chain has TRBV19 and TRBJ1-5, with 8 bases fitting TRBD1. The junction had 11 bases not matched to a gene; V was cut back by 8 bases and J by 11 bases. Germline CDR1 is LNHDA and CDR2 is SQIVND (reference sequence). This CDR3 region has 13 residues. The CDR3 coding sequence is TGTGCCAGTGGGGGGACAGGTTTTTTGACCCAGCATTTT. Translating gives CASGGTGFLTQHF.

The chain uses TRBV6-5 and TRBJ2-3; 7 nucleotides line up with TRBD1. Germline V gene data show CDR1 as MNHEY and CDR2 as SVGAGI. The CDR3 is 15 residues long. After removal of 5 bases from V and 0 bases from J, the junction contained 5 bases not matched to a gene. Here the CDR3 reads CASSRDSASTDTQYF. CDR3 coding DNA: TGTGCCAGCAGTAGGGACAGCGCAAGCACAGATACGCAGTATTTT.

The chain couples TRBV4-1 to TRBJ2-2; 12 bases are a match to TRBD2. The V gene's germline CDR1 is MGHRA and CDR2 YSYEKL. V was pared by 0 bases and J by 4 bases, with 3 bases of the junction left unmatched. The CDR3 is made up of 17 amino acids. In DNA form, the CDR3 reads TGCGCCAGCAGCCAAGAACTAGCGGGGGGAACCACCGGGGAGCTGTTTTTT. As protein: CASSQELAGGTTGELFF.

The CDR3 spells CASSYGLAGHTDTQYF. The CDR3 nucleotides are TGTGCCAGCAGCTATGGACTAGCGGGGCACACAGATACGCAGTATTTT. V usage is TRBV5-4 and J usage is TRBJ2-3; 12 nucleotides line up with TRBD2. Germline V gene lookup returns CDR1 SGHNT and CDR2 YYREEE (reference sequence). CDR3 length: 16 amino acids. The trim removed 3 bases at V and 2 bases at J, leaving 4 bases unmatched.

This clone has a handful of counts. Other DNA sequences of this sample code for an identical CDR3. The genes are TRBV7-9 and TRBJ1-5, with 7 bases fitting TRBD1. With 4 bases clipped from V and 1 base from J, the junction kept 1 base outside the gene matches. The CDR3 runs 14 residues. In germline, CDR1 is SEHNR, CDR2 FQNEAQ (reference sequence). The CDR3 region has the DNA TGTGCCAGCAGCTCGACAGGGAGCAATCAGCCCCAGCATTTT. Residues: CASSSTGSNQPQHF. The full variable domain, in which reference TRBV7-9 and TRBJ1-5 provide the parts outside the CDR3, is DTGVSQNPRHKITKRGQNVTFRCDPISEHNRLYWYRQTLGQGPEFLTYFQNEAQLEKSRLLSDRFSAERPKGSFSTLEIQRTEQGDSAMYLCASSSTGSNQPQHFGDGTRLSIL.

J is TRBJ2-5 and V is TRBV5-5; D perhaps matches TRBD2 (6 bases). V was clipped by 2 bases and J by 0 bases, with 8 bases between them. CDR3 length: 14 residues. Germline assignment: CDR1 SGHKS and CDR2 YYEKEE (reference sequence). Here the CDR3 reads CASSFWGDQETQYF. The CDR3 DNA is TGTGCCAGCAGCTTCTGGGGGGACCAAGAGACCCAGTACTTC.

This chain links TRBV7-9 with TRBJ2-2, with 13 bases lining up with TRBD2. Germline CDR1 is SEHNR and CDR2 is FQNEAQ (reference sequence). The CDR3 is 18 amino acids. J lost 0 bases, V lost 5 bases, and 6 bases had no gene match. The DNA of the CDR3 is TGTGCCAGCAGCCCCCGACTAGCGGGGGGCCCGAACACCGGGGAGCTGTTTTTT. Translating it yields CASSPRLAGGPNTGELFF.

The chain recombines TRBV7-9 with TRBJ2-4; 7 positions agree with TRBD1. The V segment lost 5 bases and the J segment 15 bases; nucleotides outside the gene matches: 13. Germline V gene data show CDR1 as SEHNR and CDR2 as FQNEAQ (reference sequence). The CDR3 consists of 13 residues. CDR3 loop: CASSPLTSRDRYF. CDR3 in DNA: TGTGCCAGCAGCCCGCTTACAAGCCGGGACAGGTACTTC.

V and J are TRBV9 and TRBJ2-7, with 8 nucleotides matching TRBD2. CDR1 is SGDLS, CDR2 YYNGEE, per germline. Losses at the gene ends were 4 bases for V and 6 bases for J; bases not matched to a gene: 9. CDR3 size: 14 residues. This CDR3 reads CASSPPGGGLEQYF. Here the CDR3 DNA reads TGTGCCAGCAGCCCCCCGGGGGGGGGCCTCGAGCAGTACTTC. Full variable domain (rest looked up from reference TRBV9 and TRBJ2-7): DSGVTQTPKHLITATGQRVTLRCSPRSGDLSVYWYQQSLDQGLQFLIQYYNGEERAKGNILERFSAQQFPDLHSELNLSSLELGDSALYFCASSPPGGGLEQYFGPGTRLTVT.

This clone was observed once. The V gene is TRBV5-1, the J gene TRBJ1-1, with D maybe TRBD1 (6 bases). CDR3 length: 13 amino acids. Trimming removed 7 bases from V and 1 base from J, with 11 bases in between. Germline CDR1 is SGHRS and CDR2 is YFSETQ. The CDR3 loop is CASQGSTNTEAFF. In nucleotides, the CDR3 is TGCGCCAGCCAGGGGTCCACGAACACTGAAGCTTTCTTT.

The gene calls are TRBV9 and TRBJ1-6, with 8 nucleotides matching TRBD1. The ends lost 7 bases at V and 9 bases at J; junction bases unmatched: 9. The CDR3 length is 14 residues. The germline CDR1 and CDR2 sequences are SGDLS and YYNGEE. The CDR3 spells CASSPGGRSSPLHF. CDR3 sequence (DNA): TGTGCCAGCTCACCAGGGGGCAGAAGTTCACCCCTCCACTTT.

J is TRBJ1-1 and V is TRBV6-5; TRBD1 matches at 9 bases. The V gene end was trimmed by 6 bases and the J gene end by 10 bases; junction bases not matched to a gene: 9. The germline V gene has CDR1 MNHEY and CDR2 SVGAGI. This CDR3 region has 13 residues. The CDR3 reads CASRITGQGRAFF. In DNA form, the CDR3 reads TGTGCCAGCAGAATAACCGGACAGGGGAGAGCTTTCTTT.

The rearrangement joins TRBV19 to TRBJ2-7, with D perhaps matching TRBD2 (6 bases). The CDR3 contains 14 residues. V dropped 2 bases and J dropped 3 bases, with 11 bases sitting between them. Looked up from germline, CDR1 is LNHDA and CDR2 is SQIVND (reference sequence). CDR3 sequence (DNA): TGTGCCAGTAGTATATCGGAGGGTCTCTACGAGCAGTACTTC. The encoded protein is CASSISEGLYEQYF.

This chain connects TRBV19 to TRBJ1-1, with D tentatively TRBD1 (6 bases). This CDR3 region has 14 residues. Germline assignment: CDR1 LNHDA and CDR2 SQIVND (reference sequence). Trimming cost V 10 bases and J 0 bases, with 15 bases left between them. For the CDR3, the DNA is TGTGCCACCTTCGGGGGGGCCGTGAACACTGAAGCTTTCTTT. The encoded protein is CATFGGAVNTEAFF.

The CDR3 region is CASSEGTGGIYGYTF. In DNA form, the CDR3 reads TGTGCCAGCAGTGAAGGGACAGGGGGCATCTATGGCTACACCTTC. The J gene is TRBJ1-2, the V gene TRBV2; TRBD1 matches 11 bases. Looked up from germline, CDR1 is SNHLY and CDR2 is FYNNEI. The CDR3 runs 15 residues. The V gene end was trimmed by 1 base and the J gene end by 4 bases; junction bases not matched to a gene: 2.

This chain joins TRBV5-4 and TRBJ2-7; TRBD2 agrees at 10 bases. Unmatched junction bases numbered 4, after V lost 0 bases and J lost 4 bases. The CDR3 is 15 residues long. CDR1 is SGHNT and CDR2 is YYREEE in the germline V gene (reference sequence). CDR3 loop: CASSLEASGGYEQYF. The CDR3 nucleotides read TGTGCCAGCAGCTTGGAGGCTAGCGGGGGTTACGAGCAGTACTTC.

With respect to this clone: The junction does not match germline at one end; this may be a read error. CDR3 in DNA: TGTGCCAGCAGCCCTAGCCCTCGGGGCGGGGGGGCGGTGGACCATTTT. Protein sequence: CASSPSPRGGGAVDHF. The chain uses TRBV7-2 and TRBJ2-3; 9 positions agree with TRBD2. This CDR3 contains 16 residues. Germline CDR1 and CDR2: SGHTA and FQGNSA.

J is TRBJ1-4 and V is TRBV7-9, with 10 bases lining up with TRBD1. This CDR3 region has 15 residues. Germline CDR1 and CDR2: SEHNR and FQNEAQ (reference sequence). With V trimmed by 5 bases and J by 7 bases, 7 bases remained unmatched. The CDR3 region has the DNA TGTGCCAGCAGCCTACCGACAGGGGGCACTGAAAAACTGTTTTTT. Protein: CASSLPTGGTEKLFF.

The chain uses TRBV19 and TRBJ2-4; tentative D call: TRBD2 (6 bases). CDR1 LNHDA and CDR2 SQIVND come from the germline V gene (reference sequence). The V and J ends lost 4 bases and 6 bases respectively, with 16 bases between them. The CDR3 runs 15 residues. CDR3 sequence: CASSTRLTRRNIQYF. The DNA of the CDR3 is TGTGCCAGTAGTACACGACTGACTAGGAGAAACATTCAGTACTTC.

The chain carries TRBV15 and TRBJ2-5; no clear D. The CDR3 loop spans 13 amino acids. Germline CDR1 LNHNV, CDR2 YYDKDF (reference sequence). Trimming stripped 1 base from V and 2 bases from J, with 5 bases between. DNA for the CDR3: TGTGCCACCAGCAGAGGTAAACAAGAGACCCAGTACTTC. Its translation: CATSRGKQETQYF.

The chain links TRBV7-9 to TRBJ2-7, with D maybe TRBD1 (6 bases). Trimming removed 4 bases at V and 0 bases at J, with 10 bases between. CDR1 and CDR2 from the germline V gene are SEHNR and FQNEAQ (reference sequence). CDR3 length: 14 residues. CDR3 sequence reads: CASSYTGTSYEQYF. CDR3 coding DNA: TGTGCCAGCAGCTACACAGGGACCTCCTACGAGCAGTACTTC.

This chain links TRBV11-2 with TRBJ2-7; 7 bases agree with TRBD2. With V trimmed by 4 bases and J by 3 bases, 12 bases remained unmatched. Looked up from germline, CDR1 is SGHAT and CDR2 is FQNNGV. The CDR3 is 16 amino acids. CDR3 sequence reads: CASSWADREEGYEQYF. CDR3 DNA: TGTGCCAGCAGCTGGGCTGACCGGGAGGAAGGCTACGAGCAGTACTTC. The full variable domain, in which reference TRBV11-2 and TRBJ2-7 provide the parts outside the CDR3, is EAGVAQSPRYKIIEKRQSVAFWCNPISGHATLYWYQQILGQGPKLLIQFQNNGVVDDSQLPKDRFSAERLKGVDSTLKIQPAKLEDSAVYLCASSWADREEGYEQYFGPGTRLTVT.

This chain links TRBV6-5 with TRBJ1-3, with D possibly matching TRBD1 (6 bases). The CDR3 covers 14 residues. V was cut by 6 bases and J by 4 bases, with 13 bases left in between. Germline V gives CDR1 MNHEY, CDR2 SVGAGI. The CDR3 DNA reads as TGTGCCAGCAGGACAGGACTGGCCGGAAACACCATATATTTT. This gives the protein CASRTGLAGNTIYF.

This clone has just one count. The chain employs TRBV7-2 and TRBJ2-7; D perhaps matches TRBD2 (6 bases). Trimming took 3 bases from V and 4 from J, leaving 10 bases between them. This CDR3 is built from 13 residues. Germline loops: CDR1 SGHTA, CDR2 FQGNSA. CDR3 loop: CASSFTSSYEQYF. CDR3 in DNA: TGTGCCAGCAGCTTTACTAGCTCGTACGAGCAGTACTTC.

This chain joins TRBV10-3 and TRBJ1-2; no definite D call. V was trimmed by 0 bases and J by 0 bases, leaving 11 bases between them. The CDR3 has 16 residues. The germline V gene encodes CDR1 ENHRY and CDR2 SYGVKD. CDR3 sequence: CAISESELTPNYGYTF. CDR3 nucleotide sequence: TGTGCCATCAGTGAGTCGGAACTGACACCTAACTATGGCTACACCTTC.

The CDR3 coding sequence is TGTGCCAGTAGTTCTGGACAGTACAGAGGCTATGGCTACACCTTC. Translating it yields CASSSGQYRGYGYTF. V is TRBV19 and J is TRBJ1-2, with D perhaps TRBD1 (6 bases). The CDR3 consists of 15 residues. V was clipped by 5 bases and J by 4 bases, with 17 bases between them. Germline CDR1 LNHDA, CDR2 SQIVND (reference sequence).

The chain links TRBV5-1 to TRBJ1-2; the D gene is possibly TRBD1 (6 bases). The CDR3 sequence is 14 residues long. The germline gives CDR1 SGHRS, CDR2 YFSETQ. The ends were cut back, 4 bases at V and 2 bases at J, with 12 bases in the middle. This chain's CDR3 is CASSPSGTNYGYTF. The CDR3 coding sequence is TGCGCCAGCAGCCCCTCGGGGACAAACTATGGCTACACCTTC.